This TCR beta chain was recovered during a study of immune evolution from preneoplasia to lung adenocarcinoma. Findings and caveats of the study: From normal lung to invasive adenocarcinoma, top clone frequencies appeared to decrease.

With regard to this clone: Its antigen is as yet unknown.

Here immunoSEQ multiplex PCR was the method, and the copy in TCRdb shows in-frame clones only, minus some. The repertoire consists of 9,500 to 10,000 clones, with about 80% occurring once and the leading ten covering roughly 4.5%. The clonotype comes from a person aged 70 to 85 with lung adenocarcinoma. Some clones in this sample may be carry-over from other donors' samples. Sequencing used FFPE minimally invasive lung adenocarcinoma tissue.

The CDR3, as DNA: TGTGCCAGCAGTTTATGGGGCAACCAAGAGACCCAGTACTTC. Its translation: CASSLWGNQETQYF. The rearrangement links TRBV28 to TRBJ2-5; D gene uncertain. The CDR3 consists of 14 residues. V gave up 0 bases and J gave up 0 bases, with 5 bases separating them. The germline CDR1 and CDR2 sequences are MDHEN and SYDVKM.